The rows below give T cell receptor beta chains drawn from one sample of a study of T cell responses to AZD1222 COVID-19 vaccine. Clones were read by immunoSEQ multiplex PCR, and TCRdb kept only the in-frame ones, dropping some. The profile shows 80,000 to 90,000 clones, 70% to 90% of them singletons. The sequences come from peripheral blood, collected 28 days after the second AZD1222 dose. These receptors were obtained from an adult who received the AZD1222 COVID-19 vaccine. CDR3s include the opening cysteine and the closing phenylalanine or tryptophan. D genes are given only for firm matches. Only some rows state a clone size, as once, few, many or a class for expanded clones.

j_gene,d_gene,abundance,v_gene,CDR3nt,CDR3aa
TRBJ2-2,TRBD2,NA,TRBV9,TGTGCCAGCAGCCCCCGATTAGCGGGTTGGGACACCGGGGAGCTGTTTTTT,CASSPRLAGWDTGELFF
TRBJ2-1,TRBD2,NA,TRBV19,TGTGCCAGTGCCCGCGGGCGGGGGGGTGGCAATGAGCAGTTCTTC,CASARGRGGGNEQFF
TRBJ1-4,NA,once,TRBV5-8,TGTGCCAGCAGCCCATGGACATCTAATGAAAAACTGTTTTTT,CASSPWTSNEKLFF
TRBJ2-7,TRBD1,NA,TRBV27,TGTGCCACTAGGACAGGCCGCGAGCAGTACTTC,CATRTGREQYF
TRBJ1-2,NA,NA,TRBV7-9,TGTGCCAGCACTTTGGGGTTAGGCTACACCTTC,CASTLGLGYTF
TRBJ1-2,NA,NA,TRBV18,TGTGCCAGCTCACCACCGCATACAAACTATGGCTACACCTTC,CASSPPHTNYGYTF
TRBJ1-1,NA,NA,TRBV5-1,TGCGCCAGCAGCTTGGCGCGGGGACCGAACACTGAAGCTTTCTTT,CASSLARGPNTEAFF
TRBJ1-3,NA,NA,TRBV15,TGTGCCACCAGCAGAGATATAGCAGGCTCTGGAAACACCATATATTTT,CATSRDIAGSGNTIYF
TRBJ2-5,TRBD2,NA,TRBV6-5,TGTGCCAGCAGCCTAGCGGGAACGTACCAAGAGACCCAGTACTTC,CASSLAGTYQETQYF
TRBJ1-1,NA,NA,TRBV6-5,TGTGCCAGCAGTCAGGACGTGAACACTGAAGCTTTCTTT,CASSQDVNTEAFF
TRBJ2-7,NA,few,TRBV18,TGTGCCAGCTCACTTGGGGGCGAGCAGTACTTC,CASSLGGEQYF
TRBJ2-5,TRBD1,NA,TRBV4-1,TGCGCCAGCAGCCAAGGCCAGGGGGCGGGTGAGACCCAGTACTTC,CASSQGQGAGETQYF
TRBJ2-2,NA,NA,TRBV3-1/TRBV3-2,TGTGCCAGCAGCCCGGAGGGCGGAACCGGGGAGCTGTTTTTT,CASSPEGGTGELFF
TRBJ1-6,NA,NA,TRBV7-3,TGTGCCAGCAGCGCGACACCAGATTGGGGTTCACCCCTCCACTTT,CASSATPDWGSPLHF
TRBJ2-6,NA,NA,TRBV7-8,TGTGCCAGCAGCTTAAACCCGGGGAGGACTGGGGCCAACGTCCTGACTTTC,CASSLNPGRTGANVLTF
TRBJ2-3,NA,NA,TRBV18,TGTGCCAGCTCACCATCGGGACTCGGTTTGGATACGCAGTATTTT,CASSPSGLGLDTQYF
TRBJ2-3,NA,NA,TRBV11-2,TGTGCCAGCAGCTTATTAGATACGCAGTATTTT,CASSLLDTQYF
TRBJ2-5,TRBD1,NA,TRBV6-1,TGTGCCAGCAGTTCAGCCCAGACAGGGGTCGGGACCCAGTACTTC,CASSSAQTGVGTQYF
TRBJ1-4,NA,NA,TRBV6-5,TGTGCCAGCAGTTACTCGGTAGTAGATGAAAAACTGTTTTTT,CASSYSVVDEKLFF
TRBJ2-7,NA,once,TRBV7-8,TGTGCCAGCAGCTTAGGGGCCAGGAGCTCCTACGAGCAGTACTTC,CASSLGARSSYEQYF
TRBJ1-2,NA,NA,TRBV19,TGTGCCAGTAGTATGTTTCAGGGGCCGAACTATGGCTACACCTTC,CASSMFQGPNYGYTF
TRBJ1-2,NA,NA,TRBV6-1,TGTGCCAGCAGTGAAGCCGGGACAACTAACTATGGCTACACCTTC,CASSEAGTTNYGYTF
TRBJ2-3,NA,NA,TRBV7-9,TGTGCCAGCAGCCCCGAGCTTGCAGATACGCAGTATTTT,CASSPELADTQYF
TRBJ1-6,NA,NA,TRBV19,TGTGCCAGTAGTACGCACAGGCAGCGAGATTCACCCCTCCACTTT,CASSTHRQRDSPLHF
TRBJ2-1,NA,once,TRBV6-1,TGTGCCAGCAATGACAGACAGAGAAGCTCCTACAATGAGCAGTTCTTC,CASNDRQRSSYNEQFF
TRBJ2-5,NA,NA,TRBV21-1,TGTGCCAGCAGCGCGGACAGGGGAGACCAAGAGACCCAGTACTTC,CASSADRGDQETQYF
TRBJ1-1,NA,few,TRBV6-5,TGTGCCAGCAGTAGAACCGGGACTGGGCACACTGAAGCTTTCTTT,CASSRTGTGHTEAFF
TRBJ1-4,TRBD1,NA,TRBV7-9,TGTGCCAGCAGCGTGACAGGGTGGAGTGAAAAACTGTTTTTT,CASSVTGWSEKLFF
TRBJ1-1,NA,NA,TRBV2,TGTGCCAGCAGTGCTAACGTAGGGGCTGAAGCTTTCTTT,CASSANVGAEAFF
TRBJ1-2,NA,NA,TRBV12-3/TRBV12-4,TGTGCCAGCAGCCCCGATCAACGGGGCTACACCTTC,CASSPDQRGYTF
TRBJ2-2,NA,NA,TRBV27,TGTGCCAGCAGTTTATCCCCTAGCCCTAACACCGGGGAGCTGTTTTTT,CASSLSPSPNTGELFF
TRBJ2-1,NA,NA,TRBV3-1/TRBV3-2,TGTGCCAGCAGCCAGCGGTCGTCCTCCTACAATGAGCAGTTCTTC,CASSQRSSSYNEQFF
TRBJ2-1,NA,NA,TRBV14,TGTGCCAGCAACCAACGGTTGGGTAGCAATGAGCAGTTCTTC,CASNQRLGSNEQFF
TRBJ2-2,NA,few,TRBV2,TGTGCCAGCAGCATCACAGGGATCCCCGGGGAGCTGTTTTTT,CASSITGIPGELFF
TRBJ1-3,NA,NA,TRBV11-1,TGTGCCAGCAGCCAGCAACAGGGAATCGCTGGAAACACCATATATTTT,CASSQQQGIAGNTIYF
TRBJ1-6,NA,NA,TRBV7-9,TGTGCCAGCAGCCCCCTCGGAGGGTCGGGCAATTCACCCCTCCACTTT,CASSPLGGSGNSPLHF
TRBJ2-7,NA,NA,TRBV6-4,TGTGCCAGCAGTGACAGCTCCTACGAGCAGTACTTC,CASSDSSYEQYF
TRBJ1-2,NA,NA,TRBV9,TGTGCCAGCAAGAGACAGAGTAAGTACTATGGCTACACCTTC,CASKRQSKYYGYTF
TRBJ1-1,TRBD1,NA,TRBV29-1,TGCAGCGGTATAACAGGGGCTTTGGGCACTGAAGCTTTCTTT,CSGITGALGTEAFF
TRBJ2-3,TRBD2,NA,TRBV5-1,TGCGCCACCAGAAGGGGGGCGGGACTAGCGGATAGCACAGATACGCAGTATTTT,CATRRGAGLADSTDTQYF
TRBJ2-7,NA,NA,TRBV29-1,TGCAGCGTTGAAGATGGCAGTGCCAGCTCCTACGAGCAGTACTTC,CSVEDGSASSYEQYF
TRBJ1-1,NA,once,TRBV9,TGTGCCAGCAGCGGTGGGGGGTCCGCGAACACTGAAGCTTTCTTT,CASSGGGSANTEAFF
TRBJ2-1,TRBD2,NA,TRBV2,TGTGCCAGCAGTTCCCTCCCAGCGGGGATCCCTAATGAGCAGTTCTTC,CASSSLPAGIPNEQFF
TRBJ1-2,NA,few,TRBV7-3,TGTGCCAGCAGTATGGACAGTGTCTTTAACTATGGCTACACCTTC,CASSMDSVFNYGYTF
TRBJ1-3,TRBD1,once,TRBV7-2,TGTGCCAGCAGCTTAGTGGGGACAGGGACTCCTAGCGGAAACACCATATATTTT,CASSLVGTGTPSGNTIYF